The 4 T cell receptor beta chains given below trace back to one sample, sequenced in a study of CD8+ T cells in alopecia areata. The treatment: oral pan-JAK inhibitor, 5-10 mg twice daily. Isolated RNA was reverse transcribed into cDNA used as the sequencing template. Sequenced by immunoSEQ multiplex PCR; TCRdb stores in-frame clones only, minus some. The sample has approximately 210,000 clones; approximately 61% are singletons. Source: CD4+ T cells sorted from blood, taken at week 24, from a patient treated with tofacitinib. These receptors were obtained from a human donor with alopecia areata.

This chain connects TRBV5-6 to TRBJ2-1; D perhaps matches TRBD1 (6 bases). The CDR3 length is 15 residues. Trimming shortened V by 4 bases and J by 6 bases, and 17 bases separated the two germline ends. The germline gives CDR1 SGHDT, CDR2 YYEEEE. The CDR3 nucleotides read TGTGCCAGCAGCCCCGCGACAGGAACCATCAATGAGCAGTTCTTC. This gives the protein CASSPATGTINEQFF.

This clone was counted between two and nine times. This chain uses TRBV29-1 with TRBJ2-3; 7 nucleotides agree with TRBD2. CDR1 is SQVTM, CDR2 ANQGSEA, per germline. After removal of 3 bases from V and 4 bases from J, the junction contained 4 bases not matched to a gene. This CDR3 contains 13 residues. CDR3 nucleotide sequence: TGCAGCGTTGAGGGAGGGAACCCAGATACGCAGTATTTT. Translating it yields CSVEGGNPDTQYF.

The chain links TRBV4-1 to TRBJ2-3; D unclear. CDR3 length: 15 residues. Germline V gene lookup returns CDR1 MGHRA and CDR2 YSYEKL. Trimming took off 3 bases at V and 3 bases at J, with 13 bases between the two ends. The CDR3 is CASSQTPSETDTQYF. In DNA, the CDR3 is TGCGCCAGCAGCCAGACACCCTCAGAAACAGATACGCAGTATTTT.

The chain uses TRBV9 and TRBJ1-2; no definite D call. Deletions cut 2 bases from V and 3 bases from J, with 11 bases between. The germline CDR1 and CDR2 sequences are SGDLS and YYNGEE. This CDR3 is 14 amino acids long. The CDR3 nucleotides are TGTGCCAGCAGCGTGAAGCGGACCGACTATGGCTACACCTTC. Its translation: CASSVKRTDYGYTF.